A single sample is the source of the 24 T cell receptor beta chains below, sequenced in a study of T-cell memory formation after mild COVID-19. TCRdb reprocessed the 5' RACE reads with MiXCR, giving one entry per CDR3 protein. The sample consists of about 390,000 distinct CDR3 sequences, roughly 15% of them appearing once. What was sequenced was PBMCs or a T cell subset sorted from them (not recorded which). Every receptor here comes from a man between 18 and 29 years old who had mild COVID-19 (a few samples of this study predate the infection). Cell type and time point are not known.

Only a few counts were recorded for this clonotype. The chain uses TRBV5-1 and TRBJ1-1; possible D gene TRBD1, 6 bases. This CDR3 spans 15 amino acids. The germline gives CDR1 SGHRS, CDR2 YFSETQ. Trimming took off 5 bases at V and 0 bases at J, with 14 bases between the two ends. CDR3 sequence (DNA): TGCGCCAGCAGAGCCGGGACACCCATGAACACTGAAGCTTTCTTT. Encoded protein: CASRAGTPMNTEAFF.

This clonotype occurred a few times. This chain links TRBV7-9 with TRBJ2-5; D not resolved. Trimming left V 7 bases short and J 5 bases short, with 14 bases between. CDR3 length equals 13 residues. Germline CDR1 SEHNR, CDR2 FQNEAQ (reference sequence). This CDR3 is CASTLGRHETQYF. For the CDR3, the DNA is TGTGCCAGCACCCTGGGAAGGCACGAGACCCAGTACTTC.

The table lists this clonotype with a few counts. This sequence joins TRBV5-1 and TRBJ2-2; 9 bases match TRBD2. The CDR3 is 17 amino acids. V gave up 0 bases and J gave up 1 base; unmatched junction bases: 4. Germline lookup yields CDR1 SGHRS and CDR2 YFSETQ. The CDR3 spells CASSLVATSGNTGELFF. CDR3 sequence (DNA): TGCGCCAGCAGCTTGGTCGCGACTAGCGGGAACACCGGGGAGCTGTTTTTT.

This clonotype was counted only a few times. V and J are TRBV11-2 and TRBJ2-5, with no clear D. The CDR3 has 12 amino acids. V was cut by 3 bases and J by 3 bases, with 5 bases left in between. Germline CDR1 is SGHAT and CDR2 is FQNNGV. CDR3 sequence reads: CASSFLEETQYF. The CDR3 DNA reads TGTGCCAGCAGCTTTCTCGAAGAGACCCAGTACTTC.

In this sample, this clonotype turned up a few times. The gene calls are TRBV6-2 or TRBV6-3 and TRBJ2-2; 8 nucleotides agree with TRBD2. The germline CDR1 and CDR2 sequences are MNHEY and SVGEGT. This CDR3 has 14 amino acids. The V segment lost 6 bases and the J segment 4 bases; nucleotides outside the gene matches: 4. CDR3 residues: CASRLAGLTGELFF. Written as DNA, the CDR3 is TGTGCCAGCAGATTAGCGGGACTCACCGGGGAGCTGTTTTTT.

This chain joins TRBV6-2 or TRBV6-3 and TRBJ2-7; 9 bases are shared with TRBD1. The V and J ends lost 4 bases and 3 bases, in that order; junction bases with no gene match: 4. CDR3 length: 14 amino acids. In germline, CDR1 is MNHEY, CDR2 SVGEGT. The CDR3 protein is CASSSGQGNYEQYF. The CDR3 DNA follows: TGTGCCAGCAGTTCCGGACAGGGGAACTACGAGCAGTACTTC.

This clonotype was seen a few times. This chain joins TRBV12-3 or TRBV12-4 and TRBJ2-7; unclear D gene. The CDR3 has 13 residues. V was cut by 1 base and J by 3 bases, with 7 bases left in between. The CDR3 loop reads CASSLGTHYEQYF. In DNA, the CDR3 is TGTGCCAGCAGTTTAGGGACCCACTACGAGCAGTACTTC.

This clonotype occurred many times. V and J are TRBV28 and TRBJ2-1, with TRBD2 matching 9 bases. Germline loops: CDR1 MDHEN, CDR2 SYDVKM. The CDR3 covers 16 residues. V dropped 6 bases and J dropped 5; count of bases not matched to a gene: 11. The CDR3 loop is CASRPSGTSPHNEQFF. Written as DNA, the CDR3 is TGTGCCAGCAGACCGTCCGGGACTAGCCCCCACAATGAGCAGTTCTTC.

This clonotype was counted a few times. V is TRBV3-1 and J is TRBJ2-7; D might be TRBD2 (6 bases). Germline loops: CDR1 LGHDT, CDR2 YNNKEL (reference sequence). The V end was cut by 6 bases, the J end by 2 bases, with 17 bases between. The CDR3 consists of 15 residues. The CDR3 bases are TGTGCCAGCAGTGGAGGAGGGAGGCCCCCCTACGAGCAGTACGTC. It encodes CASSGGGRPPYEQYV.

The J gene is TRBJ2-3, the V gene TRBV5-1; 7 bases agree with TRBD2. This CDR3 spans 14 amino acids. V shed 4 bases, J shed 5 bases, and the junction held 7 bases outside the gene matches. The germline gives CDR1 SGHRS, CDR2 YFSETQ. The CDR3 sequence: CASSQAGRGDTQYF. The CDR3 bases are TGCGCCAGCAGCCAAGCGGGGAGGGGAGATACGCAGTATTTT.

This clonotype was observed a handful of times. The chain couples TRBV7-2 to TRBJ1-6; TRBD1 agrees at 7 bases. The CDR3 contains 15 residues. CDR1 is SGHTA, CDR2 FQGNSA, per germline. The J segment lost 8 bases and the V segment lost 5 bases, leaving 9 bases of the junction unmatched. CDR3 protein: CASSPWDSLYSPLHF. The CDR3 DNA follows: TGTGCCAGCAGCCCCTGGGACAGCCTTTATTCACCCCTCCACTTT.

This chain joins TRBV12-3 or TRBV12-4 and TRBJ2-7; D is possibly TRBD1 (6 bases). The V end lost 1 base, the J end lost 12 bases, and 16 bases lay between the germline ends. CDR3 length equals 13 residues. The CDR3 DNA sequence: TGTGCCAGCAGTTTAGGCCTCGGGACACCTGGGTACTTC. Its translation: CASSLGLGTPGYF.

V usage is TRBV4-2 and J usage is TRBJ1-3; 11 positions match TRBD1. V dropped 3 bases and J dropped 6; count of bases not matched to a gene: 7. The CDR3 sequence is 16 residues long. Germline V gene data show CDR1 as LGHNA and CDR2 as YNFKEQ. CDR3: CASSQGPGQGANTIYF. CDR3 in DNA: TGTGCCAGCAGCCAGGGCCCCGGACAGGGGGCAAACACCATATATTTT.

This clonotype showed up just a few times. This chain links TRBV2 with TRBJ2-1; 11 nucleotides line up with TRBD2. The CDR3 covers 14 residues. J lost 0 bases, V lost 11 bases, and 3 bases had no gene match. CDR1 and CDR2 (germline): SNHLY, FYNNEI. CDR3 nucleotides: TGTGCCGCGACTAGCGGGGACTCCTACAATGAGCAGTTCTTC. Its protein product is CAATSGDSYNEQFF.

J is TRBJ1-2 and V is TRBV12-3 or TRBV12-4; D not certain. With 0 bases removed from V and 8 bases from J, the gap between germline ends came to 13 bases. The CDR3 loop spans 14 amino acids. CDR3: CASSLAPRSGGYTF. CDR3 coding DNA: TGTGCCAGCAGTTTAGCGCCCAGGTCGGGCGGCTACACCTTC.

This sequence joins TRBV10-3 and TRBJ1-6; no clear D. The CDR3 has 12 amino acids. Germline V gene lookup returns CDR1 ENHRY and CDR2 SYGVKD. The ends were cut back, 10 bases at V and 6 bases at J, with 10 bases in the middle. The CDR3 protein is CATSSLNSPLHF. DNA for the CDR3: TGTGCCACCTCCTCTCTTAATTCACCCCTCCACTTT.

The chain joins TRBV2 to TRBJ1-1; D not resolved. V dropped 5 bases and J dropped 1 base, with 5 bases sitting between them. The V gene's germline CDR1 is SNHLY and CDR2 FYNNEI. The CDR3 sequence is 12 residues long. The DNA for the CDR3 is TGTGCCAGCAGTCCGGCGAACACTGAAGCTTTCTTT. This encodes CASSPANTEAFF.

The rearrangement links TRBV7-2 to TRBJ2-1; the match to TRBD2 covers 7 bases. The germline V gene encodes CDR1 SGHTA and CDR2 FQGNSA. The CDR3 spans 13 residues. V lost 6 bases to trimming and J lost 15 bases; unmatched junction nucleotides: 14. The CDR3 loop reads CASRPRRGIGPFF. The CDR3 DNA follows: TGTGCCAGCAGGCCACGGCGGGGGATCGGTCCGTTCTTC.

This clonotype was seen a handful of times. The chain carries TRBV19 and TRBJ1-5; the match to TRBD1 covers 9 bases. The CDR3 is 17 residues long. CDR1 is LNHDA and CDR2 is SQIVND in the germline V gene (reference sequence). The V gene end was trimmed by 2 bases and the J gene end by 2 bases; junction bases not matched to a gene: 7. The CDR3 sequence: CASSILDRGGGNQPQHF. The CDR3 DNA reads TGTGCCAGTAGTATACTGGACAGGGGTGGGGGCAATCAGCCCCAGCATTTT.

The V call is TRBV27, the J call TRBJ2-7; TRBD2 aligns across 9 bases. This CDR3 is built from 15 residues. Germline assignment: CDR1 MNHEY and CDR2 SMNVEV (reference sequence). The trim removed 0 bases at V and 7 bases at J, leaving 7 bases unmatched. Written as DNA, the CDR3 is TGTGCCAGCAGTTTATCCAGCGGGGGGCCGAGGGAGCAGTACTTC. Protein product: CASSLSSGGPREQYF.

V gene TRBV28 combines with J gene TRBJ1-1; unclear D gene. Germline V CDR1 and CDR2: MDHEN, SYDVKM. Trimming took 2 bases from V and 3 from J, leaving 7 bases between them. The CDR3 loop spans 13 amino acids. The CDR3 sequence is CASSLDGYTEAFF. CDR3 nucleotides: TGTGCCAGCAGTTTAGATGGTTACACTGAAGCTTTCTTT.

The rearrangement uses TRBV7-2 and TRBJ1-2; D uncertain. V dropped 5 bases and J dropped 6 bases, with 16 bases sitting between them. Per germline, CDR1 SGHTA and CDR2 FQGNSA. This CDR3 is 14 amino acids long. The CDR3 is CASSPTVSENGYTF. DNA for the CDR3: TGTGCCAGCAGCCCGACCGTTTCGGAAAATGGCTACACCTTC.

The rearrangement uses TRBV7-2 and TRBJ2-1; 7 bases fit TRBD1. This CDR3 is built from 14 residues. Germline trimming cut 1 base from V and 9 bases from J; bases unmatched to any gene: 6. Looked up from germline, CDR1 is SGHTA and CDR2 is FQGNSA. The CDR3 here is CASSLVSTGVEQFF. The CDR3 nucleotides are TGTGCCAGCAGCTTAGTAAGTACAGGGGTTGAGCAGTTCTTC.

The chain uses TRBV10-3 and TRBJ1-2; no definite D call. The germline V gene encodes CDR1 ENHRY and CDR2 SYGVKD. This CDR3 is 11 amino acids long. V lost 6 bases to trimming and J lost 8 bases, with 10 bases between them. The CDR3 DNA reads TGTGCCATCAGCGTCGGGCAAGGCTACACCTTC. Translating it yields CAISVGQGYTF.